This is a list of T cell receptor beta chains from one sample in a study of T cell responses to AZD1222 COVID-19 vaccine. Sequencing used immunoSEQ multiplex PCR; TCRdb keeps in-frame clones, though not all of them. Altogether over 150,000 clones are present, roughly nine tenths being singletons, with the ten largest covering under 20%. Specimen: peripheral blood, collected on day 0 of AZD1222 vaccination. The receptors derive from an adult in good health. The CDR3 runs from the conserved cysteine through the conserved F or W. Each record gives: V gene, J gene, clone size, D gene, CDR3 protein, CDR3 DNA. D genes are given only for firm matches. A clone size is listed for some rows: how often the clone was seen (once, few, many), or a class if it is expanded.

TRBV7-3,TRBJ2-1,-,-,CASSLDPVSNEQFF,TGTGCCAGCAGCTTAGATCCGGTATCCAATGAGCAGTTCTTC
TRBV2,TRBJ1-6,-,TRBD1,CASNNPRQGSNSPLHF,TGTGCCAGCAATAATCCAAGACAGGGAAGCAATTCACCCCTCCACTTT
TRBV27,TRBJ1-2,-,-,CASSGWGGPYGYTF,TGTGCCAGCAGTGGCTGGGGGGGCCCCTATGGCTACACCTTC
TRBV25-1,TRBJ1-6,-,TRBD1,CASSPQPGGVNSPLHF,TGTGCCAGCAGTCCTCAACCAGGGGGTGTTAATTCACCCCTCCACTTT
TRBV6-5,TRBJ1-2,-,-,CASRKTADYGYTF,TGTGCCAGCAGAAAGACAGCCGACTATGGCTACACCTTC
TRBV4-2,TRBJ2-3,-,-,CASQRRDSGIDTQYF,TGTGCCAGTCAAAGGCGGGACAGCGGAATAGATACGCAGTATTTT
TRBV18,TRBJ2-5,-,-,CASSPPSGQETQYF,TGTGCCAGCTCACCACCATCCGGGCAAGAGACCCAGTACTTC
TRBV30,TRBJ1-1,-,-,CAWSTGGANTEAFF,TGTGCCTGGAGCACAGGTGGAGCGAACACTGAAGCTTTCTTT
TRBV7-8,TRBJ1-6,-,-,CASGGNSPLHF,TGTGCCAGCGGGGGAAATTCACCCCTCCACTTT
TRBV5-8,TRBJ1-2,-,-,CASRQTGSYGYTF,TGTGCCAGCAGACAAACAGGGTCCTATGGCTACACCTTC
TRBV30,TRBJ1-2,-,-,CAWRPMGEGIGYGYTF,TGTGCCTGGAGACCTATGGGAGAAGGCATTGGCTATGGCTACACCTTC
TRBV6-2/TRBV6-3,TRBJ1-4,-,-,CASSYLEGELFF,TGTGCCAGCAGTTACCTTGAGGGGGAACTGTTTTTT
TRBV5-1,TRBJ2-3,once,-,CASSLAPSTDTQYF,TGCGCCAGCAGCTTAGCCCCGAGCACAGATACGCAGTATTTT
TRBV28,TRBJ1-4,-,-,CASSPARGRVDEKLFF,TGTGCCAGCAGCCCGGCGAGGGGACGAGTGGATGAAAAACTGTTTTTT
TRBV28,TRBJ1-3,once,-,CASSSDVSGNTIYF,TGTGCCAGCAGTTCGGACGTATCTGGAAACACCATATATTTT
TRBV3-1/TRBV3-2,TRBJ2-3,-,TRBD2,CASSQARRERADTQYF,TGTGCCAGCAGCCAAGCTAGGCGGGAGAGGGCAGATACGCAGTATTTT
TRBV5-1,TRBJ2-3,-,TRBD1,CASSLKGQGGTDTQYF,TGCGCCAGCAGTTTGAAGGGACAGGGGGGCACAGATACGCAGTATTTT
TRBV15,TRBJ1-2,-,-,CATSRRFGTSDPGYTF,TGTGCCACCAGCAGAAGATTTGGGACATCGGATCCTGGCTACACCTTC
TRBV6-1,TRBJ2-3,-,-,CASSEASTDTQYF,TGTGCCAGCAGTGAAGCGTCTACAGATACGCAGTATTTT
TRBV29-1,TRBJ2-4,-,-,CSVDRGGNIQYF,TGCAGCGTTGACAGGGGAGGGAACATTCAGTACTTC
TRBV10-2,TRBJ1-6,once,-,CASAGGQGPSPLHF,TGCGCCAGCGCGGGGGGGCAGGGGCCTTCACCCCTCCACTTT
TRBV5-6,TRBJ1-1,-,TRBD1,CASSHLTGKDTEAFF,TGTGCCAGCAGCCACCTGACAGGGAAAGACACTGAAGCTTTCTTT
TRBV19,TRBJ1-1,-,-,CASISGGIGTEAFF,TGTGCCAGTATCAGCGGGGGTATCGGGACTGAAGCTTTCTTT
TRBV30,TRBJ1-5,-,-,CAWKQGNNQPQHF,TGTGCCTGGAAGCAGGGAAACAATCAGCCCCAGCATTTT
TRBV7-8,TRBJ2-7,-,TRBD1,CASSLNRVRRQGHYEQYF,TGTGCCAGCAGCTTAAATCGGGTCCGGCGACAGGGCCATTACGAGCAGTACTTC
TRBV4-1,TRBJ1-3,few,TRBD1,CASSHADRVSGNTIYF,TGCGCCAGCAGCCACGCGGACAGGGTTTCTGGAAACACCATATATTTT
TRBV18,TRBJ2-1,once,TRBD2,CASSRTSGIDEQFF,TGTGCCAGCTCGCGGACTAGCGGGATTGATGAGCAGTTCTTC
TRBV7-2,TRBJ2-3,-,TRBD2,CASSYVAGAGDTQYF,TGTGCCAGCAGCTATGTAGCGGGAGCGGGAGATACGCAGTATTTT
TRBV30,TRBJ2-7,-,-,CAWSIGGRAYEQYF,TGTGCCTGGAGTATAGGGGGGAGGGCCTACGAGCAGTACTTC
TRBV11-2,TRBJ2-1,-,TRBD2,CASRLAGGAAYNEQFF,TGTGCCAGCAGACTAGCGGGAGGTGCTGCCTACAATGAGCAGTTCTTC
TRBV7-9,TRBJ1-4,-,TRBD1,CASSSRTGEGEKLFF,TGTGCCAGCAGCTCCCGGACAGGGGAAGGCGAAAAACTGTTTTTT
TRBV10-3,TRBJ1-1,-,-,CAISEPPGKKDTEAFF,TGTGCCATCAGTGAGCCGCCAGGGAAGAAGGACACTGAAGCTTTCTTT
TRBV30,TRBJ1-5,-,-,CAWSPSGDTPRHF,TGTGCCTGGAGTCCTTCCGGGGACACCCCCCGGCATTTT
TRBV15,TRBJ2-1,-,-,CATSRDRGPSSYNEQFF,TGTGCCACCAGCAGAGATCGGGGGCCGAGCTCCTACAATGAGCAGTTCTTC
TRBV7-2,TRBJ1-2,-,-,CASSLSFSPVLPGYTF,TGTGCCAGCAGCTTAAGTTTCTCTCCGGTCCTCCCTGGCTACACCTTC
TRBV7-2,TRBJ2-7,-,TRBD2,CASSPRVAGNSYEQYF,TGTGCCAGCAGCCCAAGAGTAGCGGGGAACTCCTACGAGCAGTACTTC
TRBV5-8,TRBJ2-5,-,TRBD1,CASTSGQIQETQYF,TGTGCCAGCACGTCGGGACAGATACAAGAGACCCAGTACTTC
TRBV9,TRBJ2-2,-,-,CASSVEVGELFF,TGTGCCAGCAGCGTAGAGGTCGGGGAGCTGTTTTTT
TRBV2,TRBJ2-7,-,TRBD2,CATSPGGWNEQYF,TGTGCCACCTCCCCGGGGGGTTGGAACGAGCAGTACTTC
TRBV7-3,TRBJ2-1,-,-,CASSLESGSYNEQFF,TGTGCCAGCAGCTTAGAGAGCGGGTCCTACAATGAGCAGTTCTTC
TRBV10-3,TRBJ2-1,-,-,CAISAGRALDEQFF,TGTGCCATCAGTGCGGGCAGGGCTTTGGATGAGCAGTTCTTC
TRBV5-5,TRBJ2-2,-,-,CASRWGTTGELFF,TGTGCCAGCAGATGGGGGACCACCGGGGAGCTGTTTTTT
TRBV7-2,TRBJ1-1,-,-,CASSLGGGLNTEAFF,TGTGCCAGCAGCTTAGGTGGCGGATTGAACACTGAAGCTTTCTTT
TRBV11-2,TRBJ1-2,-,-,CASSQTGRSNYGYTF,TGTGCCAGCAGCCAAACAGGGAGGAGTAACTATGGCTACACCTTC
TRBV6-5,TRBJ1-1,-,-,CASIGLGTNTEAFF,TGTGCCAGCATAGGGCTCGGAACGAACACTGAAGCTTTCTTT
TRBV27,TRBJ1-4,-,-,CASSQPGQPNEKLFF,TGTGCCAGCAGTCAACCGGGACAACCTAATGAAAAACTGTTTTTT
TRBV11-2,TRBJ1-1,-,-,CASTPRRTYEAFF,TGTGCCAGCACCCCGAGGAGGACTTACGAAGCTTTCTTT
TRBV2,TRBJ1-5,-,TRBD1,CASSDRDRTSSQPQHF,TGTGCCAGCAGTGACAGGGACAGAACTTCAAGTCAGCCCCAGCATTTT
TRBV9,TRBJ2-3,-,TRBD2,CASSVGTSGVTDTQYF,TGTGCCAGCAGCGTTGGGACTAGCGGTGTCACAGATACGCAGTATTTT
TRBV6-1,TRBJ1-3,-,-,CASSDGVGPSGNTIYF,TGTGCCAGCAGTGATGGGGTGGGGCCCTCTGGAAACACCATATATTTT
TRBV9,TRBJ1-1,-,-,CASSVATGNTEAFF,TGTGCCAGCAGCGTAGCTACAGGGAACACTGAAGCTTTCTTT
TRBV6-5,TRBJ1-2,-,TRBD1,CASSYLGQIRSYTF,TGTGCCAGCAGTTATCTGGGACAGATCAGGAGCTACACCTTC
TRBV9,TRBJ2-5,-,-,CASAKRAEETQYF,TGTGCCAGCGCTAAACGTGCAGAAGAGACCCAGTACTTC
TRBV28,TRBJ1-3,-,-,CASSWTASYTIYF,TGTGCCAGCAGTTGGACAGCAAGCTACACCATATATTTT